A selection of T cell receptor beta chains follows, all from one sample in a study of shared T cell receptors in the human thymus. Sequenced by immunoSEQ multiplex PCR; TCRdb stores in-frame clones only, minus some. This sample has hundreds of thousands of clones; 70% to 90% occur once, and the top ten carry 0.0094%. Another study also made use of these data, one on human thymus T cells.

Sequences were obtained from thymocytes. Source of these receptors: a boy under three years old with a congenital heart defect. Each CDR3 is given with its conserved first and last residue. Fields, in order: V gene, D gene, clone size, J gene, CDR3 DNA, CDR3 protein. A D gene is named only where the DNA matches it firmly. The size of a clone is reported for some rows only, either as once, few or many, or as a class for expanded clones.

>TRBV27|TRBD1|-|TRBJ2-7
TGTGCCAGCATCCCCCGGGACAGGCGAGACGAGCAGTACTTC
CASIPRDRRDEQYF
>TRBV25-1|TRBD1|-|TRBJ2-1
TGTGCCAGCAGTGGGTACAGGGGGCGTTCCTACAATGAGCAGTTCTTC
CASSGYRGRSYNEQFF
>TRBV18|-|-|TRBJ1-6
TGTGCCAGCTCACCGAGGAAGTCCCAGGGTGGTCCATATAATTCACCCCTCCACTTT
CASSPRKSQGGPYNSPLHF
>TRBV7-2|-|-|TRBJ1-5
TGTGCCAGCAATGAGGGCTGGTATAGCAATCAGCCCCAGCATTTT
CASNEGWYSNQPQHF
>TRBV15|-|-|TRBJ1-6
TGTGCCACCAGCAGAGATCTGCGTCGGACTAATTCCCCCCTCCACTTT
CATSRDLRRTNSPLHF
>TRBV2|TRBD2|-|TRBJ2-1
TGTGCCAGCAGGGCCACTAGCGGGGGTCTGGGCAATGAGCAGTTCTTC
CASRATSGGLGNEQFF
>TRBV4-3|TRBD2|-|TRBJ2-2
TGCGCCAGCCGCCACAGCCTTCCGGGACTAGCGGGGGGGCCTTACACCGGGGAGCTGTTTTTT
CASRHSLPGLAGGPYTGELFF
>TRBV15|-|-|TRBJ1-1
TGTGCCACCAGCAGCAACCTCAGACGGAGATACACTGAAGCTTTCTTT
CATSSNLRRRYTEAFF
>TRBV19|TRBD1|few|TRBJ1-2
TGTGCCAGCCTGATCTTCATAACAGGGGATGATGGCTACACCTTC
CASLIFITGDDGYTF
>TRBV11-2|TRBD1|-|TRBJ1-2
TGTGCCAGCAGCGCACGGACAGGGGAGGATGGCTACACCTTC
CASSARTGEDGYTF
>TRBV6-5|TRBD2|-|TRBJ2-1
TGTGCCAGCAGTTACTCGAATAGCGGGGGGCCCAATGAGCAGTTCTTC
CASSYSNSGGPNEQFF
>TRBV5-1|TRBD2|-|TRBJ2-7
TGCGCCAGCGGCGGGGGGACTAGCGGGGCCTACGAGCAGTACTTC
CASGGGTSGAYEQYF
>TRBV7-2|TRBD1|-|TRBJ2-2
TGTGCCAGCAGCCCCCCGGACAGGGTTCACCCCGGGGAGCTGTTTTTT
CASSPPDRVHPGELFF
>TRBV7-9|TRBD1|-|TRBJ1-2
TGTGCCAGCAGCGCCTACAGGGGTACAGGGTATGGCTACACCTTC
CASSAYRGTGYGYTF
>TRBV4-3|TRBD2|-|TRBJ2-1
TGCGCCAGCAGCCCCGGACAGGGGACTAGCGGGGATTACAATGAGCAGTTCTTC
CASSPGQGTSGDYNEQFF
>TRBV12-5|-|-|TRBJ2-7
TGTGCTAGTGGTTTGGTAGACAGCTACGAGCAGTACTTC
CASGLVDSYEQYF
>TRBV5-4|-|-|TRBJ2-7
TGTGCCAGCAGCCGATCAACTAGCCCGTACGAGCAGTACTTC
CASSRSTSPYEQYF
>TRBV18|-|-|TRBJ2-7
TGTGCCAGCTCAAAAGGCAGGGGTGGCTACGAGCAGTACTTC
CASSKGRGGYEQYF
>TRBV9|-|-|TRBJ2-1
TGTGCCAGCAGCACCCGGATGGGGGGTAAGCTAAAAAATGAGCAGTTCTTC
CASSTRMGGKLKNEQFF
>TRBV5-6|TRBD2|-|TRBJ2-3
TGTGCCAGCAGCCTAAGGACTAGCGGGATCGGGGCAGATACGCAGTATTTT
CASSLRTSGIGADTQYF
>TRBV28|TRBD1|-|TRBJ2-7
TGTGCCAGCAGTCCAACCCCCGAAGACAGGGAGCAGCTCTACGAGCAGTACTTC
CASSPTPEDREQLYEQYF
>TRBV2|-|-|TRBJ2-2
TGTGCCAGCAGGAACGGTACCGGGGAGCTGTTTTTT
CASRNGTGELFF
>TRBV11-3|-|-|TRBJ2-7
TGTGCCAGCAGCTTAATAGGAGACAGCGCCTACGAGCAGTACTTC
CASSLIGDSAYEQYF
>TRBV5-1|TRBD2|-|TRBJ2-6
TGCGCCAGCAGCTTGAGGGATCACCCGGGGGGTACCCTAATCTCTGGGGCCAACGTCCTGACTTTC
CASSLRDHPGGTLISGANVLTF
>TRBV4-1|-|-|TRBJ2-6
TGCGCCAGCAGCCCCCTTTTTCCGAGCGGTTCCCCTAGCTCTGGGGCCAACGTCCTGACTTTC
CASSPLFPSGSPSSGANVLTF
>TRBV5-6|-|-|TRBJ1-5
TGTGCCAGCAGCTTGGGGCAATGGGGCAGTAGCAATCAGCCCCAGCATTTT
CASSLGQWGSSNQPQHF
>TRBV7-9|-|-|TRBJ1-4
TGTGCCAGCAGGCCCGGTCTTGGACAGCCAACTAATGAAAAACTGTTTTTT
CASRPGLGQPTNEKLFF